The T cell receptor (beta chain) under discussion was sequenced for a study of Ad26.COV2.S vaccination and SARS-CoV-2 variants. On the study more broadly: Administration of Ad26.COV2.S was intramuscular, either once or twice 56 days apart. Study results and caveats: A substantial breadth of spike-specific CD8+ and CD4+ T cell responses after vaccination has been reported.

In regard to this clone: Its antigen is not identified.

Some clones are missing from TCRdb's copy, which holds only in-frame ones; the method was immunoSEQ multiplex PCR. The sample lists 320,000 or so clones, about nine tenths occurring once. Regarding treatment: roughly 18 received Ad26.COV2.S at low or high dose, single or two shots; 5 received placebo; per-sample allocation not given. Specimen acquisition occurred on day 63 following the initial vaccine or placebo injection. CDR1 and CDR2 (germline): SGHVS, FQNEAQ. Trimming removed 2 bases from V and 2 bases from J; junction bases left unmatched: 3. The CDR3 consists of 15 residues. This TCR was recovered from a person aged 18-65 years who received the Ad26.COV2.S COVID-19 vaccine or a placebo. This chain joins TRBV7-8 and TRBJ2-3, with 8 positions matching TRBD2. The sample here was peripheral blood, taken in a trial of Ad26.COV2.S vaccine versus placebo. The CDR3 region is CASSLMRGATDTQYF. In nucleotides, the CDR3 is TGTGCCAGCAGCTTAATGCGGGGGGCCACAGATACGCAGTATTTT.